This T cell receptor (beta chain) was recovered during a study of blood T cell repertoires in COVID-19. Germline V gives CDR1 SGHNT, CDR2 YYREEE (reference sequence). The trim removed 4 bases at V and 8 bases at J, leaving 12 bases unmatched. This CDR3 comprises 15 residues. This table comes from immunoSEQ multiplex PCR, and its TCRdb copy is limited to in-frame clones, with some not included. This table has about 45,000 clones, 70% to 90% appearing once. The source is a human donor in a cohort sampled during active COVID-19. Sequencing was carried out using peripheral blood. J is TRBJ2-7 and V is TRBV5-4; 10 bases fit TRBD1. CDR3 residues: CASSVTGTGVGQQYF. As DNA, the CDR3 is TGTGCCAGCAGCGTAACCGGGACAGGGGTTGGTCAGCAGTACTTC.